These 9 T cell receptor beta chains were all obtained from the same sample, sequenced in a study of T-cell memory formation after mild COVID-19. Each CDR3 protein gets one entry after TCRdb re-called the 5' RACE reads with MiXCR. The sample gives approximately 150,000 distinct CDR3 sequences, 15% to 20% of which show up once; 2% to 2.5% is in the top ten. Specimen: PBMCs or a T cell subset sorted from them (not recorded which). These receptor sequences come from an adult woman who had mild COVID-19 (a few samples of this study predate the infection). Cell type and time point are not known.

In this sample, this clonotype turned up a few times. The chain is built from TRBV5-1 and TRBJ2-7; 9 bases agree with TRBD1. Germline V gene data show CDR1 as SGHRS and CDR2 as YFSETQ. V dropped 0 bases and J dropped 5; count of bases not matched to a gene: 0. The CDR3 sequence is 13 residues long. In DNA, the CDR3 is TGCGCCAGCAGCTTGGGGGACAGGGACGAGCAGTACTTC. Translating it yields CASSLGDRDEQYF.

This clonotype appeared a few times. This chain links TRBV7-2 with TRBJ2-2; D gene ambiguous. CDR3 size: 14 residues. Trimming took 1 base from V and 5 from J, leaving 8 bases between them. Germline V CDR1 and CDR2: SGHTA, FQGNSA. This CDR3 is CASSLVWLTGELFF. CDR3 DNA: TGTGCCAGCAGCTTAGTCTGGTTGACCGGGGAGCTGTTTTTT.

The chain carries TRBV4-3 and TRBJ2-1; no reliable D call. The CDR3 covers 12 residues. The ends were cut back, 0 bases at V and 12 bases at J, with 9 bases in the middle. Germline V lookup: CDR1 LGHNA, CDR2 YSLEER. The CDR3 sequence is CASSQDRGWQFF. CDR3 DNA sequence: TGCGCCAGCAGCCAAGATCGTGGTTGGCAGTTCTTC.

This clonotype was seen repeatedly, ten times or more. The chain uses TRBV12-3 or TRBV12-4 and TRBJ2-5, with D unresolved. V lost 3 bases, J lost 4 bases, and 6 bases lay in between. The CDR3 extends over 12 amino acids. The CDR3 reads CASSLIGETQYF. The DNA of the CDR3 is TGTGCCAGCAGTTTGATAGGAGAGACCCAGTACTTC.

This clonotype was seen only a few times. The chain joins TRBV2 to TRBJ2-7; no clear D. Trimming took 8 bases from V and 3 from J, leaving 17 bases between them. The CDR3 extends over 14 amino acids. Germline V lookup: CDR1 SNHLY, CDR2 FYNNEI. The CDR3 loop reads CASRSSGLLYEQYF. In DNA form, the CDR3 reads TGTGCCAGCCGCTCCTCGGGTCTACTCTACGAGCAGTACTTC.

The sample holds a few counts of this clonotype. The V call is TRBV7-6, the J call TRBJ1-2, with D maybe TRBD1 (6 bases). The CDR3 is made up of 15 amino acids. Germline assignment: CDR1 SGHVS and CDR2 FNYEAQ. V dropped 0 bases and J dropped 6 bases, with 14 bases sitting between them. This chain's CDR3 is CASSLAGAGSDGYTF. In DNA form, the CDR3 reads TGTGCCAGCAGCTTAGCGGGGGCAGGGAGCGATGGCTACACCTTC.

The chain carries TRBV5-1 and TRBJ2-3, with TRBD2 identical over 10 bases. J gave up 4 bases and V 2 bases, and 7 bases lay outside the gene matches. The CDR3 length is 16 residues. CDR1 is SGHRS, CDR2 YFSETQ, per germline. The CDR3 protein is CASSFSMSGGADTQYF. CDR3 coding DNA: TGCGCCAGCAGCTTCTCGATGAGCGGGGGGGCAGATACGCAGTATTTT.

This chain connects TRBV9 to TRBJ2-1; tentatively, D is TRBD1 or TRBD2 (5 bases each). V was clipped by 4 bases and J by 7 bases, with 21 bases between them. Per germline, CDR1 SGDLS and CDR2 YYNGEE. This CDR3 comprises 16 residues. CDR3 sequence (DNA): TGTGCCAGCAGCCCCCGAGTGGGGCGAGGGTCGAATGAGCAGTTCTTC. This encodes CASSPRVGRGSNEQFF.

The chain has TRBV5-1 and TRBJ2-3; 12 positions match TRBD2. CDR1 SGHRS and CDR2 YFSETQ come from the germline V gene. Losses at the gene ends were 6 bases for V and 1 base for J; bases not matched to a gene: 3. This CDR3 region has 15 residues. The CDR3 DNA sequence: TGCGCCAGCAAAACTAGCGGGGGGCGCACAGATACGCAGTATTTT. Its protein is CASKTSGGRTDTQYF. The complete variable domain, with remaining parts taken from reference TRBV5-1 and TRBJ2-3, reads KAGVTQTPRYLIKTRGQQVTLSCSPISGHRSVSWYQQTPGQGLQFLFEYFSETQRNKGNFPGRFSGRQFSNSRSEMNVSTLELGDSALYLCASKTSGGRTDTQYFGPGTRLTVL.